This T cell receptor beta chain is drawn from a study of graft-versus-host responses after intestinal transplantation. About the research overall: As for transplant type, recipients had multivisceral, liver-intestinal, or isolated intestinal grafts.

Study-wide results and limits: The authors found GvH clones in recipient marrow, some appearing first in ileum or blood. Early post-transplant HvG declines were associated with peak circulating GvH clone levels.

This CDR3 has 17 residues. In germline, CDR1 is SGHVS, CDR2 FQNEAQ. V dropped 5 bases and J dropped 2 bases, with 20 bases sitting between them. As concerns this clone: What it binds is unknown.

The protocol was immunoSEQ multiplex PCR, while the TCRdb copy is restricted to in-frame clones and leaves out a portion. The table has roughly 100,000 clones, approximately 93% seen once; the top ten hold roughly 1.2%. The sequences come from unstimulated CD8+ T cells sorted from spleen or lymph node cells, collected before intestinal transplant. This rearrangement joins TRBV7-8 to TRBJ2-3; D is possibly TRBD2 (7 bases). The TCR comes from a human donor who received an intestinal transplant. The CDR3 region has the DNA TGTGCCAGCAGCCTCCGTGGCGGGGGCGGGTCCACAGATACGCAGTATTTT. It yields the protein CASSLRGGGGSTDTQYF.